The 13 T cell receptor beta chains in this list originate from one sample, sequenced in a study of T cells in Graves' hyperthyroidism and ophthalmopathy. RNA transcripts served as the template for amplifying TCR beta CDR3 regions. HTBI primers were the set used in a first-round RT-PCR of the TCR CDR3. TCRdb fed the multiplex PCR reads into MiXCR, producing one record per CDR3 protein. The top ten hold around a third of the sample, which has fewer than 400,000 distinct CDR3 sequences, approximately 17% seen once. Sequencing input: blood. The origin of the receptors is a man aged 25 to 40 with Graves' hyperthyroidism.

This clonotype was observed a few times. V usage is TRBV20-1 and J usage is TRBJ1-2, with D possibly being TRBD1 (6 bases). CDR1 is DFQATT and CDR2 is SNEGSKA in the germline V gene (reference sequence). The length of the CDR3 is 13 residues. Between the trimmed V and J ends, which lost 5 bases and 7 bases, there was a span of 17 bases. The CDR3 nucleotides read TGCAGTGCTCCTCCACGGGGGCGAAGTGGCTACACCTTC. Protein product: CSAPPRGRSGYTF.

This clonotype was seen repeatedly, ten times or more. The V and J genes are TRBV6-1 and TRBJ2-2, with 7 bases aligning to TRBD2. CDR1 is MNHNS and CDR2 is SASEGT in the germline V gene. With V trimmed by 8 bases and J by 4 bases, 7 bases remained unmatched. The CDR3 runs 14 residues. CDR3 residues: CASRAGVGTGELFF. As DNA, the CDR3 is TGTGCCAGCCGGGCGGGAGTGGGCACCGGGGAGCTGTTTTTT.

This clonotype was counted at least ten times. The rearrangement uses TRBV20-1 and TRBJ2-7; possible D gene TRBD1, 5 bases. V was shortened by 1 base and J by 6 bases, with 13 bases between the two germline ends. CDR1 DFQATT and CDR2 SNEGSKA come from the germline V gene (reference sequence). There are 13 residues in the CDR3. Written as DNA, the CDR3 is TGCAGTGCTAGAGTGCAGGGTGGGCGCGAGCAGTACTTC. Its protein product is CSARVQGGREQYF.

Written as DNA, the CDR3 is TGTGCCAGCAGCTCCCCCGGCGGGAGAGGGAACATTCAGTACTTC. Translation gives CASSSPGGRGNIQYF. This chain uses TRBV7-2 with TRBJ2-4, with 7 bases identical to TRBD2. Germline values: CDR1 SGHTA, CDR2 FQGNSA. Unmatched junction bases numbered 10, after V lost 4 bases and J lost 7 bases. This CDR3 contains 15 residues.

Only a few counts were recorded for this clonotype. CDR3 bases: TGTGCCTGGAGTGTCGGTCGGGGCCAAAACAATGAGCAGTTCTTC. As protein: CAWSVGRGQNNEQFF. The V gene is TRBV30, the J gene TRBJ2-1; the D call may be TRBD1 or TRBD2 (5 bases each). Trimming took off 0 bases at V and 5 bases at J, with 14 bases between the two ends. Germline lookup yields CDR1 GTSNPN and CDR2 SVGIG (reference sequence). The CDR3 runs 15 residues. The full variable domain, with the rest looked up from reference TRBV30 and TRBJ2-1, is SQTIHQWPATLVQPVGSPLSLECTVEGTSNPNLYWYRQAAGRGLQLLFYSVGIGQISSEVPQNLSASRPQDRQFILSSKKLLLSDSGFYLCAWSVGRGQNNEQFFGPGTRLTVL.

Ten or more counts support this clonotype. The rearrangement links TRBV27 to TRBJ2-5; 12 bases align to TRBD1. Germline CDR1 and CDR2: MNHEY and SMNVEV (reference sequence). V lost 6 bases to trimming and J lost 5 bases; unmatched junction nucleotides: 10. This CDR3 has 16 residues. The chain's CDR3 is CASSSWGQGAGETQYF. DNA of the CDR3: TGTGCCAGCAGCTCTTGGGGACAGGGGGCAGGGGAGACCCAGTACTTC.

This clonotype was seen many times. The rearrangement links TRBV28 to TRBJ2-1; maybe TRBD2 (5 bases). Trimming pared 6 bases from V and 7 bases from J, leaving 13 bases between. Germline V CDR1 and CDR2: MDHEN, SYDVKM. This CDR3 contains 13 residues. The CDR3: CASRPTTGNEQFF. As DNA, the CDR3 is TGTGCCAGCAGGCCAACCACGGGGAATGAGCAGTTCTTC.

In this sample, this clonotype turned up many times. This sequence joins TRBV10-3 and TRBJ2-7, with D uncertain. The germline V and J ends were trimmed by 7 bases and 5 bases, with 15 bases remaining between them. In germline, CDR1 is ENHRY, CDR2 SYGVKD. CDR3 length: 13 amino acids. Here the CDR3 DNA reads TGTGCCATCAAGGGTGGTGTTAGTGACGAGCAGTACTTC. This sequence encodes CAIKGGVSDEQYF.

This clonotype was recorded many times. This rearrangement joins TRBV6-1 to TRBJ2-7, with TRBD1 matching over 7 bases. CDR1 is MNHNS, CDR2 SASEGT, per germline. Losses at the gene ends were 5 bases for V and 6 bases for J; bases not matched to a gene: 7. CDR3 length equals 13 residues. CDR3 residues: CASSNTGVGEQYF. As DNA, the CDR3 is TGTGCCAGCAGTAACACAGGGGTTGGCGAGCAGTACTTC.

This clonotype came up many times. The rearrangement uses TRBV5-1 and TRBJ2-1, with 7 bases aligning to TRBD2. The CDR3 is 16 amino acids. V dropped 2 bases and J dropped 3; count of bases not matched to a gene: 8. CDR1 is SGHRS, CDR2 YFSETQ, per germline. CDR3 sequence reads: CASSFGLGDNYNEQFF. CDR3 in DNA: TGCGCCAGCAGCTTCGGACTAGGGGATAACTACAATGAGCAGTTCTTC.

This clonotype was counted at least ten times. The chain couples TRBV2 to TRBJ1-1; TRBD1 agrees at 8 bases. This CDR3 contains 13 residues. CDR1 and CDR2 (germline): SNHLY, FYNNEI. Losses at the gene ends were 5 bases for V and 3 bases for J; bases not matched to a gene: 2. CDR3 region: CASSRQGYTEAFF. CDR3 DNA sequence: TGTGCCAGCAGTCGACAGGGGTACACTGAAGCTTTCTTT.

This clonotype was seen more than once but under ten times. The V call is TRBV27, the J call TRBJ1-1, with 10 bases matching TRBD1. V shed 6 bases, J shed 7 bases, and the junction held 8 bases outside the gene matches. CDR1 and CDR2 (germline): MNHEY, SMNVEV (reference sequence). This CDR3 contains 14 residues. CDR3 nucleotides: TGTGCCAGCAGGGGACAGGGGCGAGGGGGTGAAGCTTTCTTT. It encodes CASRGQGRGGEAFF.

This clonotype appeared a few times. V gene TRBV30 combines with J gene TRBJ2-5; 7 nucleotides line up with TRBD1. This CDR3 region has 14 residues. CDR1 and CDR2 (germline): GTSNPN, SVGIG (reference sequence). The ends lost 4 bases at V and 5 bases at J; junction bases unmatched: 10. The CDR3 spells CAWNRDSFSETQYF. The CDR3 DNA reads as TGTGCCTGGAACCGGGACAGCTTCTCCGAGACCCAGTACTTC.